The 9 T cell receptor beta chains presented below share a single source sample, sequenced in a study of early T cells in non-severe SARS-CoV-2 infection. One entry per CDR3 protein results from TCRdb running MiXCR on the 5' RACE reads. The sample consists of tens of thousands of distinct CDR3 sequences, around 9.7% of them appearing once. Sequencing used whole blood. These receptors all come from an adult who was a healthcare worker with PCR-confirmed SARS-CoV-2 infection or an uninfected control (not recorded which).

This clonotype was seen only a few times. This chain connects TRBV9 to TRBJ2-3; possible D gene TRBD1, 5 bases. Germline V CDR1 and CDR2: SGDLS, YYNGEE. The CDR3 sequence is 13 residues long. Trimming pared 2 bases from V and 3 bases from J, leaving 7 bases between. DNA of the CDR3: TGTGCCAGCAGCGTCCCAGGGACAGATACGCAGTATTTT. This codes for CASSVPGTDTQYF.

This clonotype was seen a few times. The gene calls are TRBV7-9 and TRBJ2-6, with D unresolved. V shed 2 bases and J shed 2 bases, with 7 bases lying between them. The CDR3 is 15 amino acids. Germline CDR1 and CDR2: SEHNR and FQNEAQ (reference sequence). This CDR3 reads CASSLTYTGANVLTF. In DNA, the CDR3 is TGTGCCAGCAGCTTAACTTATACTGGGGCCAACGTCCTGACTTTC.

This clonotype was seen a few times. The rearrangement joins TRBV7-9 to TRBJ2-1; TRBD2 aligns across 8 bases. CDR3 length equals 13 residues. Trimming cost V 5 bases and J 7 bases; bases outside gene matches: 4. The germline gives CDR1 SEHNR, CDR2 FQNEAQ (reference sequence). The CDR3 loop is CASSRPSGNEQFF. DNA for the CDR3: TGTGCCAGCAGCAGACCTAGCGGGAATGAGCAGTTCTTC.

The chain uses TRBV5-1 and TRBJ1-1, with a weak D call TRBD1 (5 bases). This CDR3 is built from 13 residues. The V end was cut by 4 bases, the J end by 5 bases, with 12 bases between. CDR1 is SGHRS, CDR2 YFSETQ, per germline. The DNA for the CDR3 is TGCGCCAGCAGCACAGGCGGACTAACTGAAGCTTTCTTT. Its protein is CASSTGGLTEAFF.

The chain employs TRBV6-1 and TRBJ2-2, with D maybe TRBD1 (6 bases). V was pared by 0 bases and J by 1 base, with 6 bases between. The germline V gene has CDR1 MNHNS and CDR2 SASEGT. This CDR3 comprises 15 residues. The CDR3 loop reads CASSEAGQNTGELFF. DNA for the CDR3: TGTGCCAGCAGTGAAGCGGGACAGAACACCGGGGAGCTGTTTTTT.

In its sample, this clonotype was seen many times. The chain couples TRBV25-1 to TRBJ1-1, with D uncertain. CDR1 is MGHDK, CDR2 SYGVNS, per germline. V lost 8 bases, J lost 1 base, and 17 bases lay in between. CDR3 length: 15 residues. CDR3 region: CASSSAGRSNTEAFF. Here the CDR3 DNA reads TGTGCCAGCTCCTCGGCGGGCAGGTCGAACACTGAAGCTTTCTTT.

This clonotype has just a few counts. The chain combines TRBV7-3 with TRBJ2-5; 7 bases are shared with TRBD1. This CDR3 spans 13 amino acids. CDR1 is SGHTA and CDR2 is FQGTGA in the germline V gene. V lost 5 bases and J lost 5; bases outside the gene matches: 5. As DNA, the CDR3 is TGTGCCAGCAGCGAGGGGGCTGGGGAGACCCAGTACTTC. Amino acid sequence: CASSEGAGETQYF.

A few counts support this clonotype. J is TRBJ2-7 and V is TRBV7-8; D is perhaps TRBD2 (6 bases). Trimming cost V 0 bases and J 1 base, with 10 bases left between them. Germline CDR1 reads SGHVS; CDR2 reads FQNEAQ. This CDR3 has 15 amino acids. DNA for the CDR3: TGTGCCAGCAGCTTAGCGGAGGGAGTTTCCTACGAGCAGTACTTC. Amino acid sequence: CASSLAEGVSYEQYF. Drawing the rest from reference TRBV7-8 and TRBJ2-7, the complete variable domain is GAGVSQSPRYKVAKRGQDVALRCDPISGHVSLFWYQQALGQGPEFLTYFQNEAQLDKSGLPSDRFFAERPEGSVSTLKIQRTQQEDSAVYLCASSLAEGVSYEQYFGPGTRLTVT.

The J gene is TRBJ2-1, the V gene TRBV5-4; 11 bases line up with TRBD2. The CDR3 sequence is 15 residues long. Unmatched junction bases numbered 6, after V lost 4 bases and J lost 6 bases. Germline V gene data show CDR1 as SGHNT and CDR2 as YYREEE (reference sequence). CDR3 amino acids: CASSLTSGGINEQFF. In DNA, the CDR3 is TGTGCCAGCAGCCTTACTAGCGGGGGAATCAATGAGCAGTTCTTC.